This T cell receptor (beta chain) was documented in a study of T cell repertoires in cytomegalovirus infection. On the study more broadly: Well-studied HLA-B-restricted epitopes and recently identified HLA-C-restricted epitopes of CMV were both used in the study. From public TCR beta signatures came an indication of both CMV infection and matching HLA type.

This clonotype was detected only a few times. Its antigen is not identified. MiXCR, applied by TCRdb to the reads, yields one record per CDR3 protein. Seen here are roughly 700,000 distinct CDR3 sequences, around 35% observed once, and the top ten hold 18%. The germline gives CDR1 SGHTA, CDR2 FQGNSA. V was pared by 2 bases and J by 2 bases, with 6 bases of the junction left unmatched. This CDR3 is built from 16 residues. General study points: Accumulated public TCR beta family frequency recognized individuals carrying CMV together with the relevant HLA.

The material was cultured PBMCs, obtained from culture after CMV antigen stimulation. The chain uses TRBV7-2 and TRBJ2-3, with 8 bases that match TRBD2. This TCR came from a human donor in good health (CMV status not recorded). Some clones in this sample may be carry-over from other donors' samples. CDR3 region: CASSLKGGGPTDTQYF. DNA for the CDR3: TGTGCCAGCAGCTTAAAGGGCGGGGGGCCCACAGATACGCAGTATTTT. Combining the CDR3 with reference TRBV7-2 and TRBJ2-3 gives the whole variable domain GAGVSQSPSNKVTEKGKDVELRCDPISGHTALYWYRQSLGQGLEFLIYFQGNSAPDKSGLPSDRFSAERTGGSVSTLTIQRTQQEDSAVYLCASSLKGGGPTDTQYFGPGTRLTVL.